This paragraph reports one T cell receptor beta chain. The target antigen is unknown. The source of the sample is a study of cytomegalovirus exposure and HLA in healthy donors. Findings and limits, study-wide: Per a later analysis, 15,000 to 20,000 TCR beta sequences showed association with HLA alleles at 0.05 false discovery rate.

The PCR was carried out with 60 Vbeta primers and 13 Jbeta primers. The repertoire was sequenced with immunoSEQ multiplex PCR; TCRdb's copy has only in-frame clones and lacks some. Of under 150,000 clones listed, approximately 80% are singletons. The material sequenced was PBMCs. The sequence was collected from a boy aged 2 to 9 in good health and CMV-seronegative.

This chain's CDR3 is CASSQVSGSATDTQYF. DNA for the CDR3: TGTGCCAGCAGCCAGGTTAGCGGGAGTGCCACAGATACGCAGTATTTT. The chain employs TRBV4-2 and TRBJ2-3, with 9 bases fitting TRBD2. The junction had 6 bases not matched to a gene; V was cut back by 3 bases and J by 2 bases. CDR3 size: 16 residues. CDR1 LGHNA and CDR2 YNFKEQ come from the germline V gene.